This TCR beta chain was captured by sequencing in a study of neurological immune-mediated disorders. The study built sorted libraries from 800,000 to 1,000,000 CD4+ or CD8+ T cells. The team produced cDNA through 5'RACE using 10-nucleotide random UMIs. Sequencing runs each generated in excess of 180 million TCR-beta sequences derived from 15-18 subjects. TCRdb reanalysed the 5' RACE reads using MiXCR and keeps one entry per CDR3 protein. The sample consists of about 31,000 distinct CDR3 sequences, approximately 4% of them appearing once. Deletions cut 6 bases from V and 2 bases from J, with 10 bases between. This CDR3 has 12 amino acids. The germline CDR1 and CDR2 sequences are DFQATT and SNEGSKA (reference sequence). This clonotype was found many times.

The receptor comes from a woman between 40 and 50 years old in good health. The sample comprised CD4+ T cells from blood. The V gene is TRBV20-1, the J gene TRBJ1-2, with D possibly matching TRBD1 (5 bases). This CDR3 reads CSARTLNYGYTF. CDR3 DNA: TGCAGTGCGCGGACACTCAACTATGGCTACACCTTC.